This T cell receptor beta chain was captured by sequencing in a study of shared clonotypes between healthy human individuals. General study points: Relative to memory subsets, naive subsets generally showed larger estimated richness. For sorted subsets, rarefaction showed incomplete sequencing despite large depth.

Profiling relied on immunoSEQ multiplex PCR, and the TCRdb table lists in-frame clones only, not all of them. Altogether a few hundred thousand clones are present, 97% being singletons, with the ten largest covering about 0.06%. Donors comprised only Caucasian adults living in Nashville, Tennessee. It was into CD45RA+ naive and CD45RA-negative memory subsets that the CD4+ cells were split. Details on this clone: Its target is unknown. This same CDR3 is encoded by further DNA sequences in the sample.

The V end lost 3 bases, the J end lost 6 bases, and 3 bases lay between the germline ends. CDR3 size: 11 residues. The germline gives CDR1 KGHSH, CDR2 LQKENI. Sample: naive CD4+ T cells sorted from blood. The subset was: CD45RA+ positively selected. The sequence was collected from a woman aged 25 to 39 in good health. This rearrangement joins TRBV18 to TRBJ2-1; the D is unclear. CDR3 nucleotides: TGTGCCAGCTCACCGAGCAATGAGCAGTTCTTC. This gives the protein CASSPSNEQFF.